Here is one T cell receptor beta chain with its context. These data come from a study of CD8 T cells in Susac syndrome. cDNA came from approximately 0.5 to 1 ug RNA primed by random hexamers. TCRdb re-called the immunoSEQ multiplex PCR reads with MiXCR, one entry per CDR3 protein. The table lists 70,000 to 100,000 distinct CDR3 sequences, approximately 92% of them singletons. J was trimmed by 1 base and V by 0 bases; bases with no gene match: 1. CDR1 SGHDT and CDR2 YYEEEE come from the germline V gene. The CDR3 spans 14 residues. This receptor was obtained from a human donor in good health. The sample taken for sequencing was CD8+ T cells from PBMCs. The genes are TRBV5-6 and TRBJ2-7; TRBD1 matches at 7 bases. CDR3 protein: CASSLEGASYEQYF. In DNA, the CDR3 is TGTGCCAGCAGCTTGGAGGGGGCATCCTACGAGCAGTACTTC.